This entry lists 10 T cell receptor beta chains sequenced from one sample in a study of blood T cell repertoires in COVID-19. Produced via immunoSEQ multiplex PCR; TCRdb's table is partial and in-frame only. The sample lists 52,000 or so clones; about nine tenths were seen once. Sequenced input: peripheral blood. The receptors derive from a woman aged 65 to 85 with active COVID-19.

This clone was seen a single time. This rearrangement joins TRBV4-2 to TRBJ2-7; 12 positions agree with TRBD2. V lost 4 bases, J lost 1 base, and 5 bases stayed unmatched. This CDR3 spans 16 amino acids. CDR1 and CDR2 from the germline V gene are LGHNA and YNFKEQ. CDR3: CASSPYGLAGSYEQYF. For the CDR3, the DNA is TGTGCCAGCAGCCCATACGGACTAGCGGGATCCTACGAGCAGTACTTC.

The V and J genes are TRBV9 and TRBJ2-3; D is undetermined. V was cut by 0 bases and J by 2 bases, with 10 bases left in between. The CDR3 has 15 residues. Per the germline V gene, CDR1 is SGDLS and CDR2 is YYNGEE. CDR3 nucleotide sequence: TGTGCCAGCAGCGTAGTGGGCACCTCCACAGATACGCAGTATTTT. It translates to CASSVVGTSTDTQYF.

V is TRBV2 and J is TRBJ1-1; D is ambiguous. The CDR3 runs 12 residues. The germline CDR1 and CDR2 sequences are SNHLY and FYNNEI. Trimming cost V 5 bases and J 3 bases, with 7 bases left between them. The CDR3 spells CASSILDTEAFF. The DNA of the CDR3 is TGTGCCAGCAGTATCTTAGACACTGAAGCTTTCTTT.

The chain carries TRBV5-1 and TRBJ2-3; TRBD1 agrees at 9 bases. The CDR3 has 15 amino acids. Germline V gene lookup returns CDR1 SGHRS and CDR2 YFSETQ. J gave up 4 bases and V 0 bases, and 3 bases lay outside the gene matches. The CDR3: CASSLGTGVADTQYF. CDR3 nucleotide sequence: TGCGCCAGCAGCTTGGGGACAGGGGTGGCAGATACGCAGTATTTT.

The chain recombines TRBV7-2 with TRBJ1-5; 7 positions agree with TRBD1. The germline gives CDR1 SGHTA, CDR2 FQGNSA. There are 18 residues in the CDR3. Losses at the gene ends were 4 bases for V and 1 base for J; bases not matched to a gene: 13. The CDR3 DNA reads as TGTGCCAGCAGCTCGAACCCAGGGGGTACGGCGAGCAATCAGCCCCAGCATTTT. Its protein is CASSSNPGGTASNQPQHF.

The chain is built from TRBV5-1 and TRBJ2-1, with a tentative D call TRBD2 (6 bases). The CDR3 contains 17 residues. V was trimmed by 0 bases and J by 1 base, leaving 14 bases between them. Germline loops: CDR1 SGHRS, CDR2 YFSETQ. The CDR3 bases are TGCGCCAGCAGCTTGGGAGCCTTCAGCGGGTCCTACAATGAGCAGTTCTTC. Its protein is CASSLGAFSGSYNEQFF.

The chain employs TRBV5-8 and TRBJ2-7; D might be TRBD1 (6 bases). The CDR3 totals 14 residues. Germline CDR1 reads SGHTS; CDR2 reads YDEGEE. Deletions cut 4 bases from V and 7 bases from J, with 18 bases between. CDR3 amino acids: CASSPLYRVGEQYF. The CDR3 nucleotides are TGTGCCAGCAGCCCGCTCTACAGGGTGGGGGAGCAGTACTTC.

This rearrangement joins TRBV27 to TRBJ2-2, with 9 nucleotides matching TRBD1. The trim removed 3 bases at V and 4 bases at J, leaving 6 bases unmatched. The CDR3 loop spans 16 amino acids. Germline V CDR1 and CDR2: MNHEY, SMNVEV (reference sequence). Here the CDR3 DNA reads TGTGCCAGCAGTTTGCGGACAGGGGCGAGCACCGGGGAGCTGTTTTTT. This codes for CASSLRTGASTGELFF.

As DNA, the CDR3 is TGTGCCAGCAGCTTAGCGGGACAGATGAACACTGAAGCTTTCTTT. Translated, it gives CASSLAGQMNTEAFF. The genes are TRBV7-2 and TRBJ1-1; 7 bases fit TRBD1. Trimming at V came to 0 bases and at J to 0 bases, leaving 1 base not matched to a gene. Germline lookup yields CDR1 SGHTA and CDR2 FQGNSA. The CDR3 spans 15 residues.

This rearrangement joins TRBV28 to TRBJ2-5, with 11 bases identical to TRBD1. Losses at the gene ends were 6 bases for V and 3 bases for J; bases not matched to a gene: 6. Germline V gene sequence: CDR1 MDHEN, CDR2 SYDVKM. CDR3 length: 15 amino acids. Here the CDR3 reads CASSPAGQGEETQYF. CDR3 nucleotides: TGTGCCAGCAGCCCCGCGGGACAGGGGGAAGAGACCCAGTACTTC.